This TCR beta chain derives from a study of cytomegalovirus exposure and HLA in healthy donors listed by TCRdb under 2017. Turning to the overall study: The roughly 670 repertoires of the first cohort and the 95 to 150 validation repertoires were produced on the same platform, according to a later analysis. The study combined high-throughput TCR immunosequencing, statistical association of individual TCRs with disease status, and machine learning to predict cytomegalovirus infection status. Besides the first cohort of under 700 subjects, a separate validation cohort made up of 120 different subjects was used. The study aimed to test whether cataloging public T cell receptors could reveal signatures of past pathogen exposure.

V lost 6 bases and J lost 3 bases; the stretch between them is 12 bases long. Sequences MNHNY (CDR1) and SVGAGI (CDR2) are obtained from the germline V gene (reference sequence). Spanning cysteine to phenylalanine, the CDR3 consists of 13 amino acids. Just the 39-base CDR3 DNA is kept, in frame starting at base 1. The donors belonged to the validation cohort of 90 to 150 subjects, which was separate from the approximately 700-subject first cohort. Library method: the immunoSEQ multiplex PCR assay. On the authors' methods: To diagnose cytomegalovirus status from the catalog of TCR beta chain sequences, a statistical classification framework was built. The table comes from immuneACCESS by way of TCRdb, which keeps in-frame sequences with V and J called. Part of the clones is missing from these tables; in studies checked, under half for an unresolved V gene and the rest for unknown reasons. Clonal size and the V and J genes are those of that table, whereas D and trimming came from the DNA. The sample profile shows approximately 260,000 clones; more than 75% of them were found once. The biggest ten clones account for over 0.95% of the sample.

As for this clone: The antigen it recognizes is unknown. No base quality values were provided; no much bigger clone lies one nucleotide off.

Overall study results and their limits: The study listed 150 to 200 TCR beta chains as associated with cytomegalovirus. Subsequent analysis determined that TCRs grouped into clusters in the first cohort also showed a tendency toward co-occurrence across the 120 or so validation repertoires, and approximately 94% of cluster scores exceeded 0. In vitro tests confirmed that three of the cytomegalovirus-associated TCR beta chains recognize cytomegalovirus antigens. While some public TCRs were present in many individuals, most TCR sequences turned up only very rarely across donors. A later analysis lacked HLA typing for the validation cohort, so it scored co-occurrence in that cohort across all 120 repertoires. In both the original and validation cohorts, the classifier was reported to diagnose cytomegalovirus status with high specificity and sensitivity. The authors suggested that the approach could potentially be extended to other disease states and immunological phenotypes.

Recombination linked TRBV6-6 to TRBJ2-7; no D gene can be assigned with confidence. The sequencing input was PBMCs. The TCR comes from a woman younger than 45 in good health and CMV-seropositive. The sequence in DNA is TGTGCCAGCAGAGATGGAGATTTCTACGAGCAGTACTTC. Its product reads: CASRDGDFYEQYF.